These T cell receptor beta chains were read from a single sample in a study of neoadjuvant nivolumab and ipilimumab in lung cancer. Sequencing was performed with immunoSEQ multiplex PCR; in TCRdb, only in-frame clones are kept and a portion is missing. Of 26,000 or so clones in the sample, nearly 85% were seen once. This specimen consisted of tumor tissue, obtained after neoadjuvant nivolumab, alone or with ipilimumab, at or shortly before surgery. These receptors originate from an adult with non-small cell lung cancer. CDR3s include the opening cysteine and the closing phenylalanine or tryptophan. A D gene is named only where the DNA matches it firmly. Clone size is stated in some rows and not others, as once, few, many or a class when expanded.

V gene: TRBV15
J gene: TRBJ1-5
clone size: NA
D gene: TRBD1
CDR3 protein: CATSSDRATYSNQPQHF
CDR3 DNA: TGTGCCACCAGCTCGGACAGGGCTACTTATAGCAATCAGCCCCAGCATTTT

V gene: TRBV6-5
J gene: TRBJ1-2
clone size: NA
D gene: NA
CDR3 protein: CASTNGRVSGYTF
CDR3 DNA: TGTGCCAGCACGAACGGACGGGTTTCTGGCTACACCTTC

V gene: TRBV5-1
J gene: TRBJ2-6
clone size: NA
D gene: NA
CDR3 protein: CASSGGSGANVLTF
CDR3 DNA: TGCGCCAGCAGTGGGGGTTCTGGGGCCAACGTCCTGACTTTC

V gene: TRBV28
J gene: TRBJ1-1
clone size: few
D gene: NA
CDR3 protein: CASSGSRGTEAFF
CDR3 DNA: TGTGCCAGCAGCGGGAGCCGAGGCACTGAAGCTTTCTTT

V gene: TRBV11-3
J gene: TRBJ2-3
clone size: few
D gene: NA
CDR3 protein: CASSPGWTRGETDTQYF
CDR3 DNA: TGTGCCAGCAGCCCCGGATGGACTAGGGGGGAAACAGATACGCAGTATTTT

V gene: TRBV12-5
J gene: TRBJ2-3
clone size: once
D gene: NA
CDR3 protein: CASGLASGTLSTDTQYF
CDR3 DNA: TGTGCTAGTGGTTTGGCCTCCGGGACTCTGAGCACAGATACGCAGTATTTT

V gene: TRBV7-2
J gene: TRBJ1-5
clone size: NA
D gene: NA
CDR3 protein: CASSGWGSFQQPQHF
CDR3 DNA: TGTGCCAGCAGCGGATGGGGGTCGTTCCAGCAGCCCCAGCATTTT

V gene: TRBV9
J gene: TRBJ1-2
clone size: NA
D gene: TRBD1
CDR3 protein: CASSILTGDGYTF
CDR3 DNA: TGTGCCAGCAGCATCCTGACAGGGGATGGCTACACCTTC

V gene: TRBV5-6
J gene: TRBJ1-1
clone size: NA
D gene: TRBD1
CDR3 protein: CASSFRQGAEAFF
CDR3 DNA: TGTGCCAGCAGCTTTAGACAGGGGGCTGAAGCTTTCTTT

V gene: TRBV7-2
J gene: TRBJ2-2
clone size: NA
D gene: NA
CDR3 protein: CASSERGFGGELFF
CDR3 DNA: TGTGCCAGCAGCGAAAGGGGATTCGGCGGGGAGCTGTTTTTT

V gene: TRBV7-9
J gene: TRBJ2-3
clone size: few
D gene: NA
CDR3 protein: CASSLSGLTDTQYF
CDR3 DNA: TGTGCCAGCAGCTTGAGTGGCCTTACAGATACGCAGTATTTT

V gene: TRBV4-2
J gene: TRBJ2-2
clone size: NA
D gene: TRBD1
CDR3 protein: CASSPYATGKGAGELFF
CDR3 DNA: TGTGCCAGCAGCCCTTATGCGACAGGGAAGGGGGCCGGGGAGCTGTTTTTT

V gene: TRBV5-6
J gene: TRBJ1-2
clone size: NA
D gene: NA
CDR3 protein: CASSFPLPNYGYTF
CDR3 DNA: TGTGCCAGCAGCTTTCCGCTGCCTAACTATGGCTACACCTTC

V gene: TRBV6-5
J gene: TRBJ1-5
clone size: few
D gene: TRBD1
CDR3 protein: CASSYTTGNDQPQHF
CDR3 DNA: TGTGCCAGCAGTTACACGACAGGGAATGATCAGCCCCAGCATTTT

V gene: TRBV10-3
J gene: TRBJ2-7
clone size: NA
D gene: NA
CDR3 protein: CAISRVAEEYEQYF
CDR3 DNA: TGTGCCATCAGTAGGGTAGCCGAAGAATACGAGCAGTACTTC

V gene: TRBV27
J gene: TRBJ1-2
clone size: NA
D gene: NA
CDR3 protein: CASSSDINYGYTF
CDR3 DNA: TGTGCCAGCAGTTCGGACATTAACTATGGCTACACCTTC

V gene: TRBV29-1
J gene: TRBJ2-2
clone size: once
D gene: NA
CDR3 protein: CSVVRPPNTGELFF
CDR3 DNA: TGCAGCGTTGTCAGGCCACCGAACACCGGGGAGCTGTTTTTT

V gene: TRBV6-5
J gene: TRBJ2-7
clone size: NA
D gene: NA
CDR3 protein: CASSRPAGVQYF
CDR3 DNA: TGTGCCAGCAGTCGACCAGCCGGTGTGCAGTACTTC

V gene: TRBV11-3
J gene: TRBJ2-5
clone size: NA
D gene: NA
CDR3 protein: CASRPSGQETQYF
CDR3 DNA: TGTGCCAGCAGACCCTCGGGGCAAGAGACCCAGTACTTC

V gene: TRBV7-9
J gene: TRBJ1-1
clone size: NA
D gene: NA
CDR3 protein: CASSAWDGDYTEAFF
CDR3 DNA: TGTGCCAGCAGCGCATGGGACGGAGACTACACTGAAGCTTTCTTT

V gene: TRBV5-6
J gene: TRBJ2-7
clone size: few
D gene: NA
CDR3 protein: CASSRVSSYEQYF
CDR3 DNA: TGTGCCAGCAGTCGGGTTAGCTCCTACGAGCAGTACTTC

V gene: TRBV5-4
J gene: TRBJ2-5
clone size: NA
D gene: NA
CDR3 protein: CASSLEMLETQYF
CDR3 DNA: TGTGCCAGCAGCTTGGAAATGTTAGAGACCCAGTACTTC

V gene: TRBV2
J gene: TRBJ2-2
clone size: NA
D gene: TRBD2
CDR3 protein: CASSEASGSSGELFF
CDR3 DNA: TGTGCCAGCAGTGAGGCTAGCGGGAGTAGCGGGGAGCTGTTTTTT

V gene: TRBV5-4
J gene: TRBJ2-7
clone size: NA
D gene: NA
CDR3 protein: CASSGIPGRQSSYEQYF
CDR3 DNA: TGTGCCAGCAGCGGAATACCGGGACGCCAAAGCTCCTACGAGCAGTACTTC

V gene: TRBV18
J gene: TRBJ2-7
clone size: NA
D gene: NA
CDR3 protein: CASSPPGTSYEQYF
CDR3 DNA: TGTGCCAGCTCACCACCGGGGACAAGTTACGAGCAGTACTTC

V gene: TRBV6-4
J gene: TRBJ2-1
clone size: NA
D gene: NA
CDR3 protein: CASSDGDSYNEQFF
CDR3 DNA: TGTGCCAGCAGTGACGGGGACTCCTACAATGAGCAGTTCTTC

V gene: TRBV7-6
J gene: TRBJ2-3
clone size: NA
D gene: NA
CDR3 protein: CASSLGSASTDTQYF
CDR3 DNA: TGTGCCAGCAGCCTCGGGTCGGCTAGCACAGATACGCAGTATTTT

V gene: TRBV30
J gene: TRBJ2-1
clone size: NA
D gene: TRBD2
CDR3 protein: CAWGGLAGGLSYNEQFF
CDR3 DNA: TGTGCCTGGGGAGGACTAGCGGGGGGGCTCTCCTACAATGAGCAGTTCTTC

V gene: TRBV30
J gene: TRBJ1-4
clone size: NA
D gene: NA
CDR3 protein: CAWSEQAINEKLFF
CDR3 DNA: TGTGCCTGGAGTGAACAGGCGATCAATGAAAAACTGTTTTTT

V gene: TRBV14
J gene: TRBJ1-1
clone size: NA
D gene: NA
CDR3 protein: CASSLLQDTEAFF
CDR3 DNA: TGTGCCAGCAGCCTCCTACAGGACACTGAAGCTTTCTTT

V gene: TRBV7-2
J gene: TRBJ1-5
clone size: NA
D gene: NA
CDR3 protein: CASSPTGNNNQPQHF
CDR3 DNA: TGTGCCAGCAGCCCTACAGGCAATAACAATCAGCCCCAGCATTTT

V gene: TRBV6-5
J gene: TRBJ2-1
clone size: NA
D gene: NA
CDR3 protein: CASSSPGLNNEQFF
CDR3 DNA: TGTGCCAGCAGTTCCCCGGGCCTAAACAATGAGCAGTTCTTC

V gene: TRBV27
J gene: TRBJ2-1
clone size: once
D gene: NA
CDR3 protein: CASSLSFGDEQFF
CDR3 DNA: TGTGCCAGCAGTTTATCGTTCGGCGATGAGCAGTTCTTC

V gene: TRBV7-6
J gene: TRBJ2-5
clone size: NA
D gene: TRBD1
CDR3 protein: CASSLAPGGEETQYF
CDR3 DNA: TGTGCCAGCAGCTTAGCGCCAGGGGGCGAAGAGACCCAGTACTTC

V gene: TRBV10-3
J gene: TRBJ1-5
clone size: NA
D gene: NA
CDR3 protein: CAIGGSDGNQPQHF
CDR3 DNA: TGTGCCATCGGGGGGTCGGACGGTAATCAGCCCCAGCATTTT

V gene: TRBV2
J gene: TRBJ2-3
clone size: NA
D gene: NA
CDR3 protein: CASSETGMVDTQYF
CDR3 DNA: TGTGCCAGCAGTGAAACCGGAATGGTAGATACGCAGTATTTT

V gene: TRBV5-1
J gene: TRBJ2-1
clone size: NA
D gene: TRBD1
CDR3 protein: CASSLGQANDNEQFF
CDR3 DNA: TGCGCCAGCAGCTTAGGACAGGCGAATGACAATGAGCAGTTCTTC

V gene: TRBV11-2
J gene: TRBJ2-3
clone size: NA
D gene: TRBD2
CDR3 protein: CASSAGLAGLTDTQYF
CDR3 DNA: TGTGCCAGCAGCGCGGGACTAGCGGGGCTCACAGATACGCAGTATTTT

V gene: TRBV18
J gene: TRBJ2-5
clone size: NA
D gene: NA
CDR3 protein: CASSPAGGQETQYF
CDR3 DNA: TGTGCCAGCTCACCGGCAGGGGGGCAAGAGACCCAGTACTTC

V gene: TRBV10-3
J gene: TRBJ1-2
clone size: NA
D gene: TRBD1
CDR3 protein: CAIGTGGGYTF
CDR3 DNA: TGTGCCATCGGGACAGGGGGCGGCTACACCTTC

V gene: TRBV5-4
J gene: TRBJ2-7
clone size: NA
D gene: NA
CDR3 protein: CASSRGGQGVYEQYF
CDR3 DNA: TGTGCCAGCAGCCGGGGGGGACAGGGAGTATACGAGCAGTACTTC

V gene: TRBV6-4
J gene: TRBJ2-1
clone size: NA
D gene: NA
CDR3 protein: CASSGGQGPFDEQFF
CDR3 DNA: TGTGCCAGCAGTGGGGGGCAGGGACCCTTTGATGAGCAGTTCTTC

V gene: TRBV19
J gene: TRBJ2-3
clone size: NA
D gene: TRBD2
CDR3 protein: CASSINGGSGTDTQYF
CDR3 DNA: TGTGCCAGTAGTATAAACGGCGGGAGCGGCACAGATACGCAGTATTTT

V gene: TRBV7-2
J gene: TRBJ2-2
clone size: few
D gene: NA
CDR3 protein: CASSLLLANTGELFF
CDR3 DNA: TGTGCCAGCAGCTTACTACTAGCGAACACCGGGGAGCTGTTTTTT

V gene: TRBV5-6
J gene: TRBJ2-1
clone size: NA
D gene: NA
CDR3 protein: CASSLVLADSYNEQFF
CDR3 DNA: TGTGCCAGCAGCTTGGTATTAGCGGACTCCTACAATGAGCAGTTCTTC

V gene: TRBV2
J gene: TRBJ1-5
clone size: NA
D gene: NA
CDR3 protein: CAASLDYSNQPQHF
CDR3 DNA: TGTGCCGCTAGTCTAGATTATAGCAATCAGCCCCAGCATTTT

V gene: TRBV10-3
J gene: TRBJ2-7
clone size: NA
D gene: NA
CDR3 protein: CATRVPGSTYEQYF
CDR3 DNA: TGTGCCACGAGGGTCCCAGGGTCAACCTACGAGCAGTACTTC

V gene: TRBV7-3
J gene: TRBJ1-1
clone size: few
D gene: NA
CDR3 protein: CASSSDGNTEAFF
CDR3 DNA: TGTGCCAGCAGCTCTGACGGGAACACTGAAGCTTTCTTT

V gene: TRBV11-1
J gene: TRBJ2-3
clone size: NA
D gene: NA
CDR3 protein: CASSSRTGPDTQYF
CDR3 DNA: TGTGCCAGCAGCTCACGTACTGGGCCAGATACGCAGTATTTT

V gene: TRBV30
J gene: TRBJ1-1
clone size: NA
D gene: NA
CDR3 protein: CAWSVEITLSDQTKNTEAFF
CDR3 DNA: TGTGCCTGGAGTGTAGAGATTACCCTGTCCGACCAAACTAAGAACACTGAAGCTTTCTTT

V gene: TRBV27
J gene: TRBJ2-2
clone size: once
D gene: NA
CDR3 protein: CASSRDTTFGGELFF
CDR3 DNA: TGTGCCAGCAGCCGGGACACGACCTTTGGCGGGGAGCTGTTTTTT

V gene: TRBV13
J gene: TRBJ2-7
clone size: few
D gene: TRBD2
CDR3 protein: CASSGTSGGYSYEQYF
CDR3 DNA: TGTGCCAGCAGCGGGACTAGCGGGGGCTATTCCTACGAGCAGTACTTC